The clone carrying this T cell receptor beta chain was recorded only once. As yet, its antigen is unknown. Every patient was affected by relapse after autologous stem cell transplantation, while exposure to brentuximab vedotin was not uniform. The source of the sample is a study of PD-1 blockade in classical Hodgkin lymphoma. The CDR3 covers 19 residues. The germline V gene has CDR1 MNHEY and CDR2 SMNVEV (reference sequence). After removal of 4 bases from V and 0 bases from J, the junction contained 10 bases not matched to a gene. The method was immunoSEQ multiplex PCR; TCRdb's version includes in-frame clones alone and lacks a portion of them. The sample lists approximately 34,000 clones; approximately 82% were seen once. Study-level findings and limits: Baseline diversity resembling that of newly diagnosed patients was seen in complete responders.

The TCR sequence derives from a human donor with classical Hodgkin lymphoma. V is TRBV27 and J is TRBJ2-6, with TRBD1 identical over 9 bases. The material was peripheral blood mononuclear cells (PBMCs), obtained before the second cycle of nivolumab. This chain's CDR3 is CASSSARQGDGSGANVLTF. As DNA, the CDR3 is TGTGCCAGCAGTTCCGCGCGACAGGGGGACGGCTCTGGGGCCAACGTCCTGACTTTC.